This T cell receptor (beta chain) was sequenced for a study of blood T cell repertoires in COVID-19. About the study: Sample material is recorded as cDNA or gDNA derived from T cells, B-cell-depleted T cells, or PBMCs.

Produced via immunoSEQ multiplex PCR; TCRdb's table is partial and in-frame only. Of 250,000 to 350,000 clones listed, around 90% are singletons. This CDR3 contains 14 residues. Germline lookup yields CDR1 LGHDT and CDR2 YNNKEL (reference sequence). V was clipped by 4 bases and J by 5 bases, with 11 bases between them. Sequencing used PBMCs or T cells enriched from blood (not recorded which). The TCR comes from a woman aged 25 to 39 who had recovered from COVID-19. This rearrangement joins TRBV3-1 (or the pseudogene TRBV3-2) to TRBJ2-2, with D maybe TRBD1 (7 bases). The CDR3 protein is CASSRDSGTGELFF. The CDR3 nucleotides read TGTGCCAGCAGCCGGGACAGCGGGACCGGGGAGCTGTTTTTT.